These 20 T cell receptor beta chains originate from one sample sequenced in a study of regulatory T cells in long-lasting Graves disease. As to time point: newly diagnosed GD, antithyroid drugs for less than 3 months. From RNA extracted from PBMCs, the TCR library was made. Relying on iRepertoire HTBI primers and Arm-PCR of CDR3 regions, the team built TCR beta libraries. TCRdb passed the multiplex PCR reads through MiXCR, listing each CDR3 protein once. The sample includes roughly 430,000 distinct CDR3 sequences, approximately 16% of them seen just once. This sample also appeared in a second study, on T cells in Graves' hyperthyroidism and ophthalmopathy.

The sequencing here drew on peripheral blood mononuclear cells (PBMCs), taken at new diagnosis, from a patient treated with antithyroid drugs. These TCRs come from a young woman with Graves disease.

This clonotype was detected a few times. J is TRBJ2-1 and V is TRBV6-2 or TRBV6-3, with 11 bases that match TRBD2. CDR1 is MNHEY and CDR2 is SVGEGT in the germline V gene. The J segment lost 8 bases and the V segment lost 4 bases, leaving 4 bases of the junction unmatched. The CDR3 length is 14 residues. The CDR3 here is CASSSSGRTHEQFF. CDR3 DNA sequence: TGTGCCAGCAGTTCTAGCGGGAGGACCCATGAGCAGTTCTTC.

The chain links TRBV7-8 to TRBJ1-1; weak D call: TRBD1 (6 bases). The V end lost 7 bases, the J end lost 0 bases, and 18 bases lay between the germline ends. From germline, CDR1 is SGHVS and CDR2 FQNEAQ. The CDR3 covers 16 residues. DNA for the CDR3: TGTGCCAGCATATTCAGGGGTAATCGGATGAACACTGAAGCTTTCTTT. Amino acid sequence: CASIFRGNRMNTEAFF. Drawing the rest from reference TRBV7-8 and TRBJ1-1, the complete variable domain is GAGVSQSPRYKVAKRGQDVALRCDPISGHVSLFWYQQALGQGPEFLTYFQNEAQLDKSGLPSDRFFAERPEGSVSTLKIQRTQQEDSAVYLCASIFRGNRMNTEAFFGQGTRLTVV.

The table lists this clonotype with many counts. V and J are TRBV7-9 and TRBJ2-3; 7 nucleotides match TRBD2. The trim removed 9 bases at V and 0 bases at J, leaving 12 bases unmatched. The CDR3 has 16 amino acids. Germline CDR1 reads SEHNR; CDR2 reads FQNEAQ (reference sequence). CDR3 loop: CASPAGVDTSTDTQYF. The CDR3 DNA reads TGTGCCAGTCCCGCGGGAGTCGATACTAGCACAGATACGCAGTATTTT.

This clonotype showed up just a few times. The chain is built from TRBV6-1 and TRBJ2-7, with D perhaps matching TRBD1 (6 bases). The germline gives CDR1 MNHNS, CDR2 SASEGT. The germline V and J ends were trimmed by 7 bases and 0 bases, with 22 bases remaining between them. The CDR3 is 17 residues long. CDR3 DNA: TGTGCCAGCACTAAAAAAGCAAGTGACAGGAGCTCCTACGAGCAGTACTTC. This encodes CASTKKASDRSSYEQYF.

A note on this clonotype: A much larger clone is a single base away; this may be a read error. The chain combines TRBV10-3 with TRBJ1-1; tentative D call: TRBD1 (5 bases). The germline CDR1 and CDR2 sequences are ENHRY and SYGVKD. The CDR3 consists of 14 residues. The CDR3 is CAISDQGRDTGAFF. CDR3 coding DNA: TGTGCCATCAGTGATCAGGGACGCGACACTGGAGCTTTCTTT.

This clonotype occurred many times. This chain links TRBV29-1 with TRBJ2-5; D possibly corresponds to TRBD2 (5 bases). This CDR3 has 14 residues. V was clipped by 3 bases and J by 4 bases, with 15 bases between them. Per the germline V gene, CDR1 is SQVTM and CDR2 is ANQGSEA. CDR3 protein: CSVDRRSGLETQYF. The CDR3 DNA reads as TGCAGCGTTGATCGTCGAAGCGGTCTAGAGACCCAGTACTTC.

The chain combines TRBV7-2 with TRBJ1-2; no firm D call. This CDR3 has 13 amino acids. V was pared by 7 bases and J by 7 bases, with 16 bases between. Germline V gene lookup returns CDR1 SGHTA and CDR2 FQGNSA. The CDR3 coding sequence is TGTGCCAGCAACGTGCCCGGCGTCGGTGGCTACACCTTC. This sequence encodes CASNVPGVGGYTF.

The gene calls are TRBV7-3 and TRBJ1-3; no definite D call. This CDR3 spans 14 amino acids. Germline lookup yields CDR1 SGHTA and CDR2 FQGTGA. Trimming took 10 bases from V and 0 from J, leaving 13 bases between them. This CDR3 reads CATTGVSSGNTIYF. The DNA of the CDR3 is TGTGCCACCACCGGCGTCTCCTCTGGAAACACCATATATTTT.

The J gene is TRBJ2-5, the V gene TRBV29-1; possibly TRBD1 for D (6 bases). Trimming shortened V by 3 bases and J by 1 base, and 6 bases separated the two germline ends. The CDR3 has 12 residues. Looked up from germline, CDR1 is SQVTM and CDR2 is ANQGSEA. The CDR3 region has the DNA TGCAGCGTTGACAGGGGCCAAGAGACCCAGTACTTC. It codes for CSVDRGQETQYF.

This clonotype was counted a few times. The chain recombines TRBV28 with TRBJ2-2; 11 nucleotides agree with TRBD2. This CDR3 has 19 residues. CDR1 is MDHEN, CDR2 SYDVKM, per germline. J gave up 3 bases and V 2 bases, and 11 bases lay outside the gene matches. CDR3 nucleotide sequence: TGTGCCAGCAGTTTAAGGTCGCTAGCGGGAGGTATATACACCGGGGAGCTGTTTTTT. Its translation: CASSLRSLAGGIYTGELFF. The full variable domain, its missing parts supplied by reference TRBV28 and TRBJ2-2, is DVKVTQSSRYLVKRTGEKVFLECVQDMDHENMFWYRQDPGLGLRLIYFSYDVKMKEKGDIPEGYSVSREKKERFSLILESASTNQTSMYLCASSLRSLAGGIYTGELFFGEGSRLTVL.

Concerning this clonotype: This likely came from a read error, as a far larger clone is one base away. CDR3 DNA: TGTGCCACCAGCAGAGTGAAGGCGGGAGTTACGGTGGACGAGCAGTTCTTC. Its translation: CATSRVKAGVTVDEQFF. The gene calls are TRBV15 and TRBJ2-3; 7 nucleotides match TRBD2. The end of the DNA is better explained by TRBJ2-1, so the J call may be wrong. Germline CDR1 is LNHNV and CDR2 is YYDKDF (reference sequence). The CDR3 has 17 residues.

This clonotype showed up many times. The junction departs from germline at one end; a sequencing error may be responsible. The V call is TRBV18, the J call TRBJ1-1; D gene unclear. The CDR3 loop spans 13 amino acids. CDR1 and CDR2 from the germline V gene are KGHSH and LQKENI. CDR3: CASSPRENTEAFF. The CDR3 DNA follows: TGCGCCAGCAGCCCCCGGGAGAACACTGAAGCTTTCTTT.

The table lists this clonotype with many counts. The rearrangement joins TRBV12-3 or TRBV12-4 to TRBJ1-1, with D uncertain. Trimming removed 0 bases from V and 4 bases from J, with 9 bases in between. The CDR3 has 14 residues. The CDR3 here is CASSLAGRSTEAFF. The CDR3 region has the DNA TGTGCCAGCAGTTTAGCGGGGAGAAGCACTGAAGCTTTCTTT.

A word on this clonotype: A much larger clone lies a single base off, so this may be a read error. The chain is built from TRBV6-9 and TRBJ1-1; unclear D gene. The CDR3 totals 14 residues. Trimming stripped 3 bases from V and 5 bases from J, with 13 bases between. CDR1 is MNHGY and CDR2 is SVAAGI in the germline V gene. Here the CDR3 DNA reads TGTGCCAGCAGTTACGCAGGCAACGGGACTGAAGCTTTCTTT. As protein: CASSYAGNGTEAFF.

Here the CDR3 reads CASSPRTGGYEKQYF. In DNA, the CDR3 is TGTGCCAGCAGCCCAAGGACAGGGGGCTACGAGAAGCAGTACTTC. J is TRBJ2-7 and V is TRBV28; the match to TRBD1 covers 11 bases. With 6 bases clipped from V and 8 bases from J, the junction kept 12 bases outside the gene matches. Germline V gives CDR1 MDHEN, CDR2 SYDVKM. The CDR3 contains 15 residues.

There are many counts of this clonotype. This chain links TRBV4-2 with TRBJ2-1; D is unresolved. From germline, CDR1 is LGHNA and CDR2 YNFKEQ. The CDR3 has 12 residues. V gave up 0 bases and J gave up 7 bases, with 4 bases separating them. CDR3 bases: TGTGCCAGCAGCCAAGATAGTAATGAGCAGTTCTTC. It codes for CASSQDSNEQFF.

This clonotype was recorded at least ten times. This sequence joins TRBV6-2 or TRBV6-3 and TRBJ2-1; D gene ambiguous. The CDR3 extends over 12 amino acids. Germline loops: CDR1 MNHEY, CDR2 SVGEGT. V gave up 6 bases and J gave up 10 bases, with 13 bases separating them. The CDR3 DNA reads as TGTGCCAGCAGCCCCCCCGCGCGGGAGCAGTTCTTC. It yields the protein CASSPPAREQFF.

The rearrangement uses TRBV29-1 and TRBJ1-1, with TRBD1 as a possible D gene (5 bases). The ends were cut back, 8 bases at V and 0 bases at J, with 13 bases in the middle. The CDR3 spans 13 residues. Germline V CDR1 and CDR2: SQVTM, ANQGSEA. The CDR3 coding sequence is TGCAGCTCCCTGAGGGGTCTGAACACTGAAGCTTTCTTT. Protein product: CSSLRGLNTEAFF.

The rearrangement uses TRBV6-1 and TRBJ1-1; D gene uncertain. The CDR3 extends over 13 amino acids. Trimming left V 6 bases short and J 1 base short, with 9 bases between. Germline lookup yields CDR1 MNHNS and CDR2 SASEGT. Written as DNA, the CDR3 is TGTGCCAGCAGAAACTCACAGAACACTGAAGCTTTCTTT. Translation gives CASRNSQNTEAFF.

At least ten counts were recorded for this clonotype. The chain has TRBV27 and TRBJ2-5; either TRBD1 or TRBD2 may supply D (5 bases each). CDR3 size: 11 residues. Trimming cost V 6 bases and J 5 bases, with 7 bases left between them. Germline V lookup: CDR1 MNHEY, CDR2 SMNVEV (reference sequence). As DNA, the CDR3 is TGTGCCAGCAGCTGGGGGGAGACCCAGTACTTC. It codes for CASSWGETQYF.